The next 6 T cell receptor beta chains were all read from a single sample in a study of blood T cell repertoires in COVID-19. The method was immunoSEQ multiplex PCR; TCRdb's version includes in-frame clones alone and lacks a portion of them. The sample comprises 150,000 to 200,000 clones, approximately 83% of which are singletons, and approximately 8% rests with the top ten. Sequencing was performed on peripheral blood. The receptor set was obtained from a man in his sixties with acute or convalescent COVID-19.

This rearrangement joins TRBV24-1 to TRBJ2-1, with TRBD2 matching 10 bases. The CDR3 covers 16 residues. Germline CDR1 and CDR2: KGHDR and SFDVKD. V shed 1 base and J 6 bases; nucleotides not matched to a gene: 5. The CDR3 sequence is CATSDFGLAASNEQFF. The CDR3 region has the DNA TGTGCCACCAGTGATTTTGGACTAGCGGCATCCAATGAGCAGTTCTTC.

The V gene is TRBV2, the J gene TRBJ1-5, with TRBD1 matching over 8 bases. From germline, CDR1 is SNHLY and CDR2 FYNNEI. V was pared by 6 bases and J by 2 bases, with 6 bases of the junction left unmatched. This CDR3 spans 15 amino acids. The CDR3 region is CASRPGQGGNQPQHF. The CDR3 nucleotides read TGTGCCAGCAGGCCCGGACAGGGTGGCAATCAGCCCCAGCATTTT.

The chain combines TRBV18 with TRBJ1-2; no clear D gene. CDR1 is KGHSH, CDR2 LQKENI, per germline. Trimming took 5 bases from V and 5 from J, leaving 12 bases between them. The CDR3 consists of 13 residues. This CDR3 reads CASSTSGYYGYTF. CDR3 DNA: TGTGCCAGCTCAACTTCAGGATATTATGGCTACACCTTC. Variable domain in full (rest from reference TRBV18 and TRBJ1-2): NAGVMQNPRHLVRRRGQEARLRCSPMKGHSHVYWYRQLPEEGLKFMVYLQKENIIDESGMPKERFSAEFPKEGPSILRIQQVVRGDSAAYFCASSTSGYYGYTFGSGTRLTVV.

In the case of this clone: Other DNA sequences within the sample encode an identical CDR3. This sequence joins TRBV5-1 and TRBJ2-5; 9 bases agree with TRBD2. J was trimmed by 2 bases and V by 4 bases; bases with no gene match: 3. Germline V gene data show CDR1 as SGHRS and CDR2 as YFSETQ. CDR3 length: 14 amino acids. The CDR3 loop is CASSLTSGQETQYF. The CDR3 DNA follows: TGCGCCAGCAGCCTGACTAGCGGACAAGAGACCCAGTACTTC.

The rearrangement uses TRBV21-1 and TRBJ2-3; the table gives TRBD1 as D, unverified against the DNA. TRBV21-1 is shown as a pseudogene. The CDR3 is 17 amino acids. This CDR3 reads CASSKRQGARVTDTQYF. CDR3 nucleotide sequence: TGTGCCAGCAGCAAACGCCAGGGGGCGCGGGTAACAGATACGCAGTATTTT.

The chain joins TRBV5-4 to TRBJ2-1; 9 nucleotides agree with TRBD2. The V gene's germline CDR1 is SGHNT and CDR2 YYREEE (reference sequence). J was trimmed by 1 base and V by 4 bases; bases with no gene match: 6. The CDR3 length is 16 residues. The CDR3 sequence: CASSIAGAVSYNEQFF. As DNA, the CDR3 is TGTGCCAGCAGCATAGCGGGAGCGGTGTCCTACAATGAGCAGTTCTTC.